This T cell receptor (beta chain) was sequenced for a study of T cells in localized non-small cell lung cancer. Only a few counts were recorded for this clone. From germline, CDR1 is MRHNA and CDR2 SNTAGT. This CDR3 contains 14 residues. The V segment lost 5 bases and the J segment 1 base; nucleotides outside the gene matches: 3. Only in-frame clones appear in the TCRdb table, and some are missing; sequencing was by immunoSEQ multiplex PCR. This sample has 15,000 to 20,000 clones, with around 89% found just once. The chain joins TRBV6-4 to TRBJ2-3; 7 positions match TRBD1. The origin of this receptor is a male donor aged 60 or over with stage II squamous cell lung carcinoma. The specimen was peripheral blood, collected before any cancer treatment. This CDR3 reads CASSKTGGTDTQYF. The DNA of the CDR3 is TGTGCCAGCAGTAAAACAGGGGGCACAGATACGCAGTATTTT.